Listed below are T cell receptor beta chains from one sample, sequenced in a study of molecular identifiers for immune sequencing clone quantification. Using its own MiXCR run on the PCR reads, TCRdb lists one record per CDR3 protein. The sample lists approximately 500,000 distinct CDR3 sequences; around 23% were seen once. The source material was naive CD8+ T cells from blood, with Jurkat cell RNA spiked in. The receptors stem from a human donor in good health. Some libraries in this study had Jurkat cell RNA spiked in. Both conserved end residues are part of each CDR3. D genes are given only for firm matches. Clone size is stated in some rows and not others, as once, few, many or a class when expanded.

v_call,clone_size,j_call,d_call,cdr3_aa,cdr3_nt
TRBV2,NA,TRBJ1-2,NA,CASSEASFYGYTF,TGTGCCAGCAGTGAAGCCAGCTTCTATGGCTACACCTTC
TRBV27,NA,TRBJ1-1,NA,CASSLLSVNTEAFF,TGTGCCAGCAGTTTATTGTCTGTGAACACTGAAGCTTTCTTT
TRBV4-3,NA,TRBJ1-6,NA,CASSQGYNSPLHF,TGCGCCAGCAGCCAGGGGTATAATTCACCCCTCCACTTT
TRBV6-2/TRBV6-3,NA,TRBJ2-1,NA,CASSYSRQGGFDEQFF,TGTGCCAGCAGTTACTCGAGGCAGGGAGGATTTGATGAGCAGTTCTTC
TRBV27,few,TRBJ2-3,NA,CASSLTLTDTQYF,TGTGCCAGCAGTCTAACCCTCACAGATACGCAGTATTTT
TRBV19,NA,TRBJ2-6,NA,CASSKGYTNVLTF,TGTGCCAGTAGCAAGGGGTATACCAACGTCCTGACTTTC
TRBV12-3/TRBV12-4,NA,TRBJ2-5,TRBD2,CASSWDGTNQETQYF,TGTGCCAGCAGCTGGGACGGGACTAACCAAGAGACCCAGTACTTC
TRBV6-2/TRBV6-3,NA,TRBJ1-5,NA,CASRFLGSSNQPQHF,TGTGCCAGCAGATTTCTTGGGTCTAGCAATCAGCCCCAGCATTTT
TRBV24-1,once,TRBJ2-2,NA,CAISGTVTGELFF,TGTGCCATCAGTGGTACGGTCACCGGGGAGCTGTTTTTT
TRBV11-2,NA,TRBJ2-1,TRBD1,CASNPRTGSNNEQFF,TGTGCCAGCAACCCGAGGACAGGCTCAAACAATGAGCAGTTCTTC
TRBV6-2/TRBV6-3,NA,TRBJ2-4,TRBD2,CASSAQTSGRKNIQYF,TGTGCCAGCAGTGCCCAGACTAGCGGCCGCAAAAACATTCAGTACTTC
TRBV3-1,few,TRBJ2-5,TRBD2,CASSHGSGSLQETQYF,TGTGCCAGCAGCCATGGTAGCGGGAGCCTCCAAGAGACCCAGTACTTC
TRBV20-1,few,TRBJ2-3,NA,CSASLDRDYTDTQYF,TGCAGTGCTTCCCTGGACAGGGACTACACAGATACGCAGTATTTT
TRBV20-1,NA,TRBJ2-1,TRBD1,CSARGTGEVYQHEQFF,TGCAGTGCCAGAGGGACAGGGGAGGTTTATCAGCATGAGCAGTTCTTC
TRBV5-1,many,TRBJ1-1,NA,CASSAWAGGTEAFF,TGCGCCAGCTCAGCTTGGGCGGGGGGAACTGAAGCTTTCTTT
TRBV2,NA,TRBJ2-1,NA,CASSEFTTVGDEQFF,TGTGCCAGCAGTGAATTTACGACGGTAGGGGATGAGCAGTTCTTC